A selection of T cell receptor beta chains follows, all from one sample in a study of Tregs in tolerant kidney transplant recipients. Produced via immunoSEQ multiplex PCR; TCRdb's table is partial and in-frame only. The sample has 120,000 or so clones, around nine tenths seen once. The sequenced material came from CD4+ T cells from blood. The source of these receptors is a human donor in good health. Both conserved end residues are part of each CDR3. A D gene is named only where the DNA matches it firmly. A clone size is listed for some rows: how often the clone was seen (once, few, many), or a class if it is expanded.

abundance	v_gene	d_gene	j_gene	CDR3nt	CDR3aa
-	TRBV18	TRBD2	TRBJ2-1	TGTGCCAGCTCACCCTCGGGACTAGCGAGAATCAATGAGCAGTTCTTC	CASSPSGLARINEQFF
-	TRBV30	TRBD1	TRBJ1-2	TGTGCCTGGAGTGTAAAACAGACAGGGACTGATGGCTACACCTTC	CAWSVKQTGTDGYTF
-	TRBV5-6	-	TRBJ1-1	TGTGCCAGCAGCCTAGTGGTTGGAGACATGAACACTGAAGCTTTCTTT	CASSLVVGDMNTEAFF
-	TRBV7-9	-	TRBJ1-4	TGTGCCAGCAGTAAGAGCTCTGGTCCTAATGAAAAACTGTTTTTT	CASSKSSGPNEKLFF
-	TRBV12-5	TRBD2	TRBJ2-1	TGTGCTAGTGGTTCCCGACTAGCGGGAGATTCTGAGCAGTTCTTC	CASGSRLAGDSEQFF
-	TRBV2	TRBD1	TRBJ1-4	TGTGCCAGCAAGAGTCATACAGGGGCGCGAGGTGAAAAACTGTTTTTT	CASKSHTGARGEKLFF
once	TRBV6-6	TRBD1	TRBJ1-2	TGTGCCAGCAGTTATGCGGGACAGAACTATGGCTACACCTTC	CASSYAGQNYGYTF
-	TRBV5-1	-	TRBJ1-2	TGCGCCAGCAGCTTGGAAACACTCTATGGCTACACCTTC	CASSLETLYGYTF
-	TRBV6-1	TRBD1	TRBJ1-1	TGTGCCAGCAACCAGGGGGCAGGGGCGAACACTGAAGCTTTCTTT	CASNQGAGANTEAFF
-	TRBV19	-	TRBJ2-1	TGTGCCAGTAGTATGACAGGGAGTGGGGGGGAGTTCTTC	CASSMTGSGGEFF
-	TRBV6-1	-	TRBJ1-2	TGTGCCAGCAGTGAACGAGGAGACCTACGAGGCTACACCTTC	CASSERGDLRGYTF
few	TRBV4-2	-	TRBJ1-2	TGTGCCAGCAGCCAAGGGGGTTGGGGCTACACCTTC	CASSQGGWGYTF
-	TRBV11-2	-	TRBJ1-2	TGTGCCAGCAGCCTTGGGACCAACAAAAACTATGGCTACACCTTC	CASSLGTNKNYGYTF
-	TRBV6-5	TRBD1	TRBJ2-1	TGTGCCAGCAGCCAAAACAGGGGCTCCTACAATGAGCAGTTCTTC	CASSQNRGSYNEQFF
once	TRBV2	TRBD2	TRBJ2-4	TGTGCCAGCAGTTTAACTAGCGGGGGCAAAAACATTCAGTACTTC	CASSLTSGGKNIQYF
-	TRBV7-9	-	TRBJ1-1	TGTGCCAGCAGCTTGGGCCCCGGGGCCGGGAGGACTGAAGCTTTCTTT	CASSLGPGAGRTEAFF
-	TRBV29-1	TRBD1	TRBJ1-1	TGCAGCGTAATGACAGGGAGGGCCCCTGAAGCTTTCTTT	CSVMTGRAPEAFF
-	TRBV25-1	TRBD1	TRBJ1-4	TGTGCCAGCAGTGAATATACAGGGGCCGCAGGTAATGAAAAACTGTTTTTT	CASSEYTGAAGNEKLFF
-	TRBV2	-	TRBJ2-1	TGTGCCAGCAGAAGGGACTTAAACAATGAGCAGTTCTTC	CASRRDLNNEQFF
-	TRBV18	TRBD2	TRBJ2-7	TGTGCCAGCTCACCGGGGGGACTAACCTACGAGCAGTACTTC	CASSPGGLTYEQYF
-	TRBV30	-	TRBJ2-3	TGTGCCTGGACCCAAGGCACAGATACGCAGTATTTT	CAWTQGTDTQYF
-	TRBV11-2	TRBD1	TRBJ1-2	TGTGCCAGCAGCCTCGGACAGGGGGCTAACTATGGCTACACCTTC	CASSLGQGANYGYTF
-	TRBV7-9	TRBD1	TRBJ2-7	TGTGCCAGCAGCCCGAGAGGGACAGGGGATAGGGAGCAGTACTTC	CASSPRGTGDREQYF
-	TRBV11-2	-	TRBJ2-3	TGTGCCAGCAGCTTCGGCACAGATACGCAGTATTTT	CASSFGTDTQYF
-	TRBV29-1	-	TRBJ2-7	TGCAGCGTCAAGGGCCCCTCCTACGAGCAGTACTTC	CSVKGPSYEQYF
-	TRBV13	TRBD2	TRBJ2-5	TGTGCCAGCCGGGACTCGAGCGGGGGGCAAGAGACCCAGTACTTC	CASRDSSGGQETQYF
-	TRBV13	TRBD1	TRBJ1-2	TGTGCCAGCAGCTCGAGACAGGGTGACTATGGCTACACCTTC	CASSSRQGDYGYTF
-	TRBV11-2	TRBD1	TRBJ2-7	TGTGCCAGCAGCTTTGGGACAGTAGGGCCCCAGTACTTC	CASSFGTVGPQYF
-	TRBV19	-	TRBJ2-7	TGTGCCAGTAGTACTTCCGGGACGGGATCCTACGAGCAGTACTTC	CASSTSGTGSYEQYF
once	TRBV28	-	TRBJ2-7	TGTGCCAGCAGTCCATACCTTTTTGACAACTCCTACGAGCAGTACTTC	CASSPYLFDNSYEQYF
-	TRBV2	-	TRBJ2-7	TGTGCCAGCAGTGAACAAGAGTACGAGCAGTACTTC	CASSEQEYEQYF
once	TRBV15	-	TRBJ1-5	TGTGCCACCAGCAGAGATCATGGTCAGCCCCAGCATTTT	CATSRDHGQPQHF
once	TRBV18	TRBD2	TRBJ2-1	TGTGCCAGCTGTCCGACTAGCCGGGACAATGAGCAGTTCTTC	CASCPTSRDNEQFF
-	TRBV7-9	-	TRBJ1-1	TGTGCCAGCAGCTTATATCAGGGCACTGAAGCTTTCTTT	CASSLYQGTEAFF
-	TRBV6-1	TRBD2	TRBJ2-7	TGTGCCAGCAGAACTAGCGGGAGATCCTACGAGCAGTACTTC	CASRTSGRSYEQYF
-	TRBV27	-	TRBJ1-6	TGTGCCAGCAGTTACGGCTTCACTAGGGGTTCACCCCTCCACTTT	CASSYGFTRGSPLHF
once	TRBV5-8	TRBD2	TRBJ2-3	TGTGCCAGCTTATACCCTAGCGGGAGGAGCACAGATACGCAGTATTTT	CASLYPSGRSTDTQYF
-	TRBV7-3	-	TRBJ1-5	TGTGCCAGCAGCTCCACCCGCGATCAGCCCCAGCATTTT	CASSSTRDQPQHF
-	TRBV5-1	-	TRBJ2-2	TGCGCCAGCAGCTTGTCGGGCACCACCGGGGAGCTGTTTTTT	CASSLSGTTGELFF
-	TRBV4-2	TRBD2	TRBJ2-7	TGTGCCAGCAGCCCCGGGACTAGCGGGAGGATGTCTAGCTCCTACGAGCAGTACTTC	CASSPGTSGRMSSSYEQYF
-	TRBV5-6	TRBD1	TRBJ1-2	TGTGCCAGCAGCCTCGGACAGGGGAACTATGGCTACACCTTC	CASSLGQGNYGYTF
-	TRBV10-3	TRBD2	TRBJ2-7	TGTGCCATCAGACTAGCGGGCTCCTCCTACGAGCAGTACTTC	CAIRLAGSSYEQYF
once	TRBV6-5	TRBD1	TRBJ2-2	TGTGCCAGCAGTTACTCGAACAGGGGCACCGGGGAGCTGTTTTTT	CASSYSNRGTGELFF
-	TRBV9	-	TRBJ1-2	TGTGCCAGCAGCGGGCAACAGGGCGATTCTAACTATGGCTACACCTTC	CASSGQQGDSNYGYTF
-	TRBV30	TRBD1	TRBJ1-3	TGTGCCTGGAGTAGGGGGCCTGGAAACACCATATATTTT	CAWSRGPGNTIYF
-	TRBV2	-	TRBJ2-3	TGTGCCAGCAGTGAACGGGTATTCCCAGATACGCAGTATTTT	CASSERVFPDTQYF